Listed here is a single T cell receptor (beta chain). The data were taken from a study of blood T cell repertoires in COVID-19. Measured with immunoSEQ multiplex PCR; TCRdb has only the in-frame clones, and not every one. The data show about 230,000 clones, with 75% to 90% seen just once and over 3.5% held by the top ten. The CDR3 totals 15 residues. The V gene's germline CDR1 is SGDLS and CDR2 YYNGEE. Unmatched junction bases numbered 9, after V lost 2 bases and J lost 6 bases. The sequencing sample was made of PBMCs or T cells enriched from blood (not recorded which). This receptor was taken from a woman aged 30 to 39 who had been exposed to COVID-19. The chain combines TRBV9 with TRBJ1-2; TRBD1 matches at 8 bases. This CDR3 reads CASSVRTGGGDGYTF. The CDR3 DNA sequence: TGTGCCAGCAGCGTCCGAACAGGGGGTGGTGATGGCTACACCTTC.